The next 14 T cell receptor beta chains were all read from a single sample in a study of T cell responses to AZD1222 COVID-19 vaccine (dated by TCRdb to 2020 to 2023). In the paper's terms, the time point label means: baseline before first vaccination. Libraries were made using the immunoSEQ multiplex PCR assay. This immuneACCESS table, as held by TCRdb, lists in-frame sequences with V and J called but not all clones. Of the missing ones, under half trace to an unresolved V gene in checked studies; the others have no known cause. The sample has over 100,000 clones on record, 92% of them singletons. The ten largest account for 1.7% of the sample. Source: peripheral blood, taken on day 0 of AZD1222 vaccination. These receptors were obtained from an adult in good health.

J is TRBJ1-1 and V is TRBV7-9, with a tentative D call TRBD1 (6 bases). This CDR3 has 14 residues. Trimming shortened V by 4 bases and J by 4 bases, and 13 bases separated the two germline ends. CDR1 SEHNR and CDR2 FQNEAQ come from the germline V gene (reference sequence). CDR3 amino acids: CASSSSRGGTEAFF. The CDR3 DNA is TGTGCCAGCAGCTCTTCGAGGGGGGGCACTGAAGCTTTCTTT.

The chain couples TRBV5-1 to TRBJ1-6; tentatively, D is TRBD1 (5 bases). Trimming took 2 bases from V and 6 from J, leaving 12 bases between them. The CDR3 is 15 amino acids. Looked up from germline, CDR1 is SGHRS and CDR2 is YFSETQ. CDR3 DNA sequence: TGCGCCAGCAGCTTAGGGCAGGGTGGTAATTCACCCCTCCACTTT. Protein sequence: CASSLGQGGNSPLHF. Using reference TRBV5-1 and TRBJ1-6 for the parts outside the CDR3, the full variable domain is KAGVTQTPRYLIKTRGQQVTLSCSPISGHRSVSWYQQTPGQGLQFLFEYFSETQRNKGNFPGRFSGRQFSNSRSEMNVSTLELGDSALYLCASSLGQGGNSPLHFGNGTRLTVT.

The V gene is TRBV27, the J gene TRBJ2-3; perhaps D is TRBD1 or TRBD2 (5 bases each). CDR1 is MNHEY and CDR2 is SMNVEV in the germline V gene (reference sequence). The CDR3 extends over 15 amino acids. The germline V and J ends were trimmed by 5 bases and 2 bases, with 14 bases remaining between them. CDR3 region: CASSPSPGATDTQYF. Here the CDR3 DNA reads TGTGCCAGCAGTCCTAGCCCCGGGGCCACAGATACGCAGTATTTT.

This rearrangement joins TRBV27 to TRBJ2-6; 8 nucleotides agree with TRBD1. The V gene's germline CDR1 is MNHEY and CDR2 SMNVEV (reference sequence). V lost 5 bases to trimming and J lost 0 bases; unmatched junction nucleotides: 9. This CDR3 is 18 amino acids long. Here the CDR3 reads CASSPGQGLLSGANVLTF. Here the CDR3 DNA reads TGTGCCAGCAGTCCCGGACAGGGCCTTCTCTCTGGGGCCAACGTCCTGACTTTC.

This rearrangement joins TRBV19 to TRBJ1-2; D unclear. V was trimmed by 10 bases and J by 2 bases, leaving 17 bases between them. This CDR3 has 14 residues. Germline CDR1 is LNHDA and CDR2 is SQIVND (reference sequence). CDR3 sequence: CATASVSPNYGYTF. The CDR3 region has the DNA TGTGCCACCGCGAGTGTCTCACCGAACTATGGCTACACCTTC.

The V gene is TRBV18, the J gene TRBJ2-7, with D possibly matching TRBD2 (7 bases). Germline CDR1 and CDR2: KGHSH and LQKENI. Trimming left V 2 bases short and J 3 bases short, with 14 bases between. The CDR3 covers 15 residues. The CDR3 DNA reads TGTGCCAGCTCACCAAAGGTAGGGGGGGACTACGAGCAGTACTTC. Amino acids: CASSPKVGGDYEQYF.

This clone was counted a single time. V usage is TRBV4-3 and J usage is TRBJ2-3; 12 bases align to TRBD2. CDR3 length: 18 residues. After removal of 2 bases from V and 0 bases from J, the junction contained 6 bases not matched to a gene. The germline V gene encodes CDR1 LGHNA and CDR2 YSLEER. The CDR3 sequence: CASSQRGTSGQSTDTQYF. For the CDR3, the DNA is TGCGCCAGCAGCCAACGCGGGACTAGCGGGCAGAGCACAGATACGCAGTATTTT.

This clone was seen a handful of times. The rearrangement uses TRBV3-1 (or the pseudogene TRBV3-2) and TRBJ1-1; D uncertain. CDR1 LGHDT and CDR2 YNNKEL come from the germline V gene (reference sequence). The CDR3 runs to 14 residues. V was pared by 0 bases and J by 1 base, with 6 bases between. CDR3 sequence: CASSQDSGNTEAFF. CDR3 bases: TGTGCCAGCAGCCAAGATAGTGGGAACACTGAAGCTTTCTTT.

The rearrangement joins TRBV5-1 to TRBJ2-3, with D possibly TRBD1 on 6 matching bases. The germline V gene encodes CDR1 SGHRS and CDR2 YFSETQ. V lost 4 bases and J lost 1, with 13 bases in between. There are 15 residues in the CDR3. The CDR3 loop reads CASSTQGGGTDTQYF. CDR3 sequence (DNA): TGCGCCAGCAGCACACAGGGCGGCGGCACAGATACGCAGTATTTT.

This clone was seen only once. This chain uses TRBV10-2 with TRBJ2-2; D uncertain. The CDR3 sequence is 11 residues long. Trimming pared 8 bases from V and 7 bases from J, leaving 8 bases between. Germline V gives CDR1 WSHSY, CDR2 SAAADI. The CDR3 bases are TGCGCCAGCCTCAGGAGCGGGGAGCTGTTTTTT. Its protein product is CASLRSGELFF.

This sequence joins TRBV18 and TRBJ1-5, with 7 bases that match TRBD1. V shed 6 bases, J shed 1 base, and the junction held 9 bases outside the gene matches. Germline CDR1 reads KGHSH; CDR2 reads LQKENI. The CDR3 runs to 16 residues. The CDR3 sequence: CASSDNRGGSNQPQHF. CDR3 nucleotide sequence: TGTGCCAGCTCTGATAACAGGGGAGGGAGCAATCAGCCCCAGCATTTT.

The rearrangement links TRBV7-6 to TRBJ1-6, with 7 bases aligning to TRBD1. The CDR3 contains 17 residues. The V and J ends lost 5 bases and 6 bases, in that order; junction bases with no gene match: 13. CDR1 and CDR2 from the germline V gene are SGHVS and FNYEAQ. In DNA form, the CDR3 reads TGTGCCAGCAGCGATCTACGGACAGGTCCGGGTAATTCACCCCTCCACTTT. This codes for CASSDLRTGPGNSPLHF.

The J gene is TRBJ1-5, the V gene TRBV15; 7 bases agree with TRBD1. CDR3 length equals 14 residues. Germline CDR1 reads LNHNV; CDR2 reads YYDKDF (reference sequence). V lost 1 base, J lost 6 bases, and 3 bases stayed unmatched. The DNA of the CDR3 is TGTGCCACCAGCAGAGGACAGGGCCGTCAGCCCCAGCATTTT. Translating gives CATSRGQGRQPQHF.

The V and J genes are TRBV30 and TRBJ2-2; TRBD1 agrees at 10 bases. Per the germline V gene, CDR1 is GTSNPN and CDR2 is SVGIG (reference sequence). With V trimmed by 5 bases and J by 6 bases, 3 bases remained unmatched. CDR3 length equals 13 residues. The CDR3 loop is CAWDRGPAGELFF. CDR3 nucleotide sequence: TGTGCCTGGGACAGGGGGCCGGCCGGGGAGCTGTTTTTT.